One and the same sample provided the 24 T cell receptor beta chains below, sequenced in a study of blood T cells in healthy people across ages. Through a sample-barcoded 5' primer and a J-beta primer mix, a second PCR was run for roughly 7 to 12 cycles. TCRdb independently ran MiXCR on the 5' RACE reads; one entry per CDR3 protein. The sample has around 870,000 distinct CDR3 sequences, 29% seen once. Sequenced sample: blood. Every receptor here comes from a woman older than 75 in good health.

This chain links TRBV28 with TRBJ1-2, with D hard to call. Trimming shortened V by 2 bases and J by 2 bases, and 9 bases separated the two germline ends. The germline V gene has CDR1 MDHEN and CDR2 SYDVKM. This CDR3 region has 14 residues. The CDR3 nucleotides read TGTGCCAGCAGTTTACGGAGGAAAAACTATGGCTACACCTTC. Its protein product is CASSLRRKNYGYTF.

This chain uses TRBV13 with TRBJ1-4; D ambiguous. The CDR3 is made up of 15 amino acids. V lost 5 bases to trimming and J lost 8 bases, with 18 bases between them. Germline V lookup: CDR1 PRHDT, CDR2 FYEKMQ (reference sequence). The CDR3 DNA sequence: TGTGCCAGCAGCCTACGGGTAAATGCCTACGAAAAACTGTTTTTT. It is translated as CASSLRVNAYEKLFF.

The CDR3 DNA sequence: TGTGCCAGCAGACGCGCGGGGGTCATCACAGATACGCAGTATTTT. The encoded protein is CASRRAGVITDTQYF. The V gene is TRBV12-3 or TRBV12-4, the J gene TRBJ2-3; 7 positions agree with TRBD2. The J segment lost 2 bases and the V segment lost 6 bases, leaving 8 bases of the junction unmatched. The CDR3 totals 15 residues.

The CDR3 reads CASSLLPGLAGEETQYF. The CDR3 bases are TGTGCCAGCAGCTTGTTGCCGGGACTAGCGGGAGAAGAGACCCAGTACTTC. The chain carries TRBV7-2 and TRBJ2-5, with TRBD2 matching over 14 bases. V was clipped by 3 bases and J by 3 bases; unmatched bases: 6. The CDR3 is 17 amino acids. The germline CDR1 and CDR2 sequences are SGHTA and FQGNSA.

The chain recombines TRBV19 with TRBJ2-5; 8 bases map to TRBD2. CDR3 length: 16 residues. V lost 5 bases, J lost 5 bases, and 13 bases stayed unmatched. Germline CDR1 and CDR2: LNHDA and SQIVND (reference sequence). The CDR3 sequence is CASSGGTRRTLETQYF. The CDR3 DNA reads TGTGCCAGTAGTGGCGGGACTAGGAGGACTCTGGAGACCCAGTACTTC.

V is TRBV19 and J is TRBJ2-1; D is perhaps TRBD1 (5 bases). The CDR3 extends over 13 amino acids. The germline V gene has CDR1 LNHDA and CDR2 SQIVND (reference sequence). Trimming removed 7 bases at V and 7 bases at J, with 14 bases between. In nucleotides, the CDR3 is TGTGCCAGTACGGAGCAGGGCCTAAATGAGCAGTTCTTC. The encoded protein is CASTEQGLNEQFF.

This clonotype was counted ten times or more. The CDR3, as DNA: TGTGCCAGCAGCTTAGACCCGGGGCAGTTCAATGAAAAACTGTTTTTT. As protein: CASSLDPGQFNEKLFF. The rearrangement links TRBV7-2 to TRBJ1-4, with a tentative D call TRBD1 (5 bases). Germline values: CDR1 SGHTA, CDR2 FQGNSA. Trimming took 1 base from V and 5 from J, leaving 14 bases between them. The CDR3 is 16 residues long.

The chain couples TRBV5-1 to TRBJ2-1; TRBD1 matches at 7 bases. The CDR3 is 15 residues long. Germline assignment: CDR1 SGHRS and CDR2 YFSETQ. Losses at the gene ends were 0 bases for V and 5 bases for J; bases not matched to a gene: 5. The CDR3 loop is CASSLGTGRDNEQFF. The DNA of the CDR3 is TGCGCCAGCAGCTTGGGGACAGGCCGCGACAATGAGCAGTTCTTC.

This clonotype was found many times. This chain joins TRBV2 and TRBJ2-3, with a possible D match to TRBD1 (5 bases). V shed 7 bases and J shed 0 bases, with 11 bases lying between them. CDR1 and CDR2 (germline): SNHLY, FYNNEI. The CDR3 is made up of 14 amino acids. The chain's CDR3 is CASKYQGSTDTQYF. The CDR3 DNA follows: TGTGCCAGCAAGTACCAGGGTAGCACAGATACGCAGTATTTT. The complete variable domain, with remaining parts taken from reference TRBV2 and TRBJ2-3, reads EPEVTQTPSHQVTQMGQEVILRCVPISNHLYFYWYRQILGQKVEFLVSFYNNEISEKSEIFDDQFSVERPDGSNFTLKIRSTKLEDSAMYFCASKYQGSTDTQYFGPGTRLTVL.

The sample holds one count of this clonotype. The chain is built from TRBV28 and TRBJ2-1, with 10 bases aligning to TRBD2. CDR3 length: 16 residues. V was clipped by 4 bases and J by 3 bases; unmatched bases: 6. Germline CDR1 MDHEN, CDR2 SYDVKM. This CDR3 is CASSSALAGVYNEQFF. The CDR3 nucleotides are TGTGCCAGCAGTTCGGCTCTAGCGGGGGTCTACAATGAGCAGTTCTTC.

This clonotype was seen only a few times. This sequence joins TRBV12-3 or TRBV12-4 and TRBJ1-2; 7 nucleotides agree with TRBD1. V lost 5 bases to trimming and J lost 7 bases; unmatched junction nucleotides: 7. The CDR3 spans 13 residues. The CDR3 loop reads CASSRGQAGGYTF. CDR3 in DNA: TGTGCCAGCAGTCGCGGACAGGCGGGTGGCTACACCTTC.

This clonotype was picked up many times. Just one base apart from a much larger clone, this may be a read error. The gene calls are TRBV7-2 and TRBJ2-5; a possible D gene is TRBD2 (6 bases). V was trimmed by 5 bases and J by 11 bases, leaving 21 bases between them. Germline V gives CDR1 SGHTA, CDR2 FQGNSA. This CDR3 has 14 amino acids. CDR3 DNA sequence: TGTGCCAGCAGCCCGGGTGGGGGGATTGATGAGCAGTACTTC. Protein sequence: CASSPGGGIDEQYF.

This clonotype was detected only a few times. The V call is TRBV2, the J call TRBJ2-3; D is uncertain. Germline CDR1 reads SNHLY; CDR2 reads FYNNEI. This CDR3 region has 15 residues. Trimming removed 8 bases at V and 6 bases at J, with 21 bases between. The CDR3 DNA is TGTGCCAGCCGGGTCGTCCGGCTGCGCCCCGATACGCAGTATTTT. This gives the protein CASRVVRLRPDTQYF.

CDR3: CASSRQDANSPLHF. CDR3 in DNA: TGTGCCAGCAGTCGACAGGATGCGAATTCACCCCTCCACTTT. The chain couples TRBV2 to TRBJ1-6, with D perhaps matching TRBD1 (6 bases). Germline CDR1 reads SNHLY; CDR2 reads FYNNEI. V was clipped by 5 bases and J by 7 bases, with 12 bases between them. CDR3 size: 14 residues.

The chain couples TRBV7-2 to TRBJ2-1; D not certain. The V gene's germline CDR1 is SGHTA and CDR2 FQGNSA. V was shortened by 5 bases and J by 7 bases, with 18 bases between the two germline ends. The length of the CDR3 is 15 residues. CDR3 in amino acids: CASSRTLRRRNEQFF. The DNA of the CDR3 is TGTGCCAGCAGCAGAACCCTTAGGCGAAGGAATGAGCAGTTCTTC.

CDR3 in amino acids: CASSVRGTQYF. DNA for the CDR3: TGTGCCAGCAGCGTAAGGGGGACCCAGTACTTC. The V call is TRBV7-2, the J call TRBJ2-5, with D possibly being TRBD1 (5 bases). This CDR3 is built from 11 residues. The V end was cut by 5 bases, the J end by 7 bases, with 8 bases between. CDR1 SGHTA and CDR2 FQGNSA come from the germline V gene.

This chain links TRBV5-5 with TRBJ2-1; possible D gene TRBD2, 5 bases. CDR3 length equals 14 residues. CDR1 and CDR2 from the germline V gene are SGHKS and YYEKEE (reference sequence). The V end was cut by 0 bases, the J end by 13 bases, with 17 bases between. CDR3 DNA: TGTGCCAGCAGCTTGGCCACGGGAACAGAGACCCAGTTCTTC. Amino acid sequence: CASSLATGTETQFF.

This clonotype was seen more than once but under ten times. This rearrangement joins TRBV6-1 to TRBJ1-5, with D maybe TRBD1 (5 bases). Trimming took off 6 bases at V and 2 bases at J, with 11 bases between the two ends. Per the germline V gene, CDR1 is MNHNS and CDR2 is SASEGT. The CDR3 is made up of 14 amino acids. The CDR3 nucleotides are TGTGCCAGCAGCAGGGACGGGGGCAATCAGCCCCAGCATTTT. It is translated as CASSRDGGNQPQHF.

This clonotype appeared a few times. The V and J genes are TRBV28 and TRBJ1-2; D might be TRBD1 (5 bases). Germline V gene data show CDR1 as MDHEN and CDR2 as SYDVKM. V gave up 5 bases and J gave up 3 bases, with 16 bases separating them. This CDR3 has 15 residues. Written as DNA, the CDR3 is TGTGCCAGCAGTCCCAGTGGGGCGGGGTACTATGGCTACACCTTC. Translation: CASSPSGAGYYGYTF.

The chain joins TRBV5-1 to TRBJ2-6; TRBD2 matches 7 bases. The germline V gene encodes CDR1 SGHRS and CDR2 YFSETQ. With 3 bases clipped from V and 4 bases from J, the junction kept 19 bases outside the gene matches. This CDR3 has 20 amino acids. CDR3: CASSWPAGEFPSSGANVLTF. The DNA for the CDR3 is TGCGCCAGCAGCTGGCCGGCGGGGGAGTTCCCCTCCTCAGGGGCCAACGTCCTGACTTTC.

There are many counts of this clonotype. The CDR3 DNA reads TGTGCCAGCGCTGCTGGCGGGGGATTCCATACGCAGTATTTT. Translated: CASAAGGGFHTQYF. The chain links TRBV14 to TRBJ2-3; the match to TRBD2 covers 7 bases. The germline V gene has CDR1 SGHDN and CDR2 FVKESK. V dropped 8 bases and J dropped 7; count of bases not matched to a gene: 12. This CDR3 is 14 amino acids long.

This clonotype came up a few times. The chain joins TRBV20-1 to TRBJ1-5; 7 bases match TRBD1. The CDR3 is made up of 15 amino acids. Losses at the gene ends were 7 bases for V and 2 bases for J; bases not matched to a gene: 11. The germline CDR1 and CDR2 sequences are DFQATT and SNEGSKA (reference sequence). The DNA for the CDR3 is TGCAGTGTTTCGACAGGGAACGGGCGCAATCAGCCCCAGCATTTT. It is translated as CSVSTGNGRNQPQHF.

This clonotype was seen more than once but under ten times. The V and J genes are TRBV12-3 or TRBV12-4 and TRBJ1-3, with no clear D. The germline V and J ends were trimmed by 6 bases and 0 bases, with 9 bases remaining between them. The CDR3 length is 14 residues. CDR3 sequence: CASSKRPSGNTIYF. The CDR3 DNA follows: TGTGCCAGCAGCAAACGTCCCTCTGGAAACACCATATATTTT.

This clonotype was seen only a few times. The chain employs TRBV12-3 or TRBV12-4 and TRBJ1-1; TRBD1 aligns across 7 bases. This CDR3 has 15 amino acids. V gave up 2 bases and J gave up 4 bases; unmatched junction bases: 7. CDR3 amino acids: CASSLRGRKGTEAFF. In DNA, the CDR3 is TGTGCCAGCAGTTTAAGGGGGCGCAAGGGCACTGAAGCTTTCTTT.